Here is one T cell receptor (beta chain) with its context. Its specificity is not known. V was trimmed by 5 bases and J by 7 bases, leaving 14 bases between them. Germline lookup yields CDR1 SGHTA and CDR2 FQGNSA. The CDR3 spans 14 residues. Unique molecular identifiers were built into the TCRbeta library. MiXCR, run by TCRdb on the PCR reads, gives a single entry per CDR3 protein. The table shows 450,000 to 550,000 distinct CDR3 sequences, with about an eighth occurring only once. The data stem from a study of T-cell reconstitution after alpha-beta-depleted transplantation in children. Study results and limitations: From surviving recipient T cells and thymic progenitors came the high day-60 TCRbeta diversity observed in some patients. A year post-transplant, T-cell counts and diversity derived mostly from newly produced T cells. In patients about two months after transplant, alpha-beta T cells reportedly arose from several hundred expanded graft clones.

The chain uses TRBV7-2 and TRBJ2-2; D is undetermined. The receptor was derived from a female patient aged 2-9 years who had a stem cell transplant for aplastic anemia, so the T cells may come from the graft donor. This material consisted of PBMCs, mostly from graft donor cells, taken 180 days after TCRalphabeta/CD19-depleted stem cell transplant. The CDR3 DNA reads as TGTGCCAGCAGCCCCCACACTCTGCGCGGGGAGCTGTTTTTT. This encodes CASSPHTLRGELFF.